This TCR beta chain was captured by sequencing in a study of untreated major depressive disorder. Sequenced by immunoSEQ multiplex PCR; TCRdb stores in-frame clones only, minus some. The sample lists about 25,000 clones; around 90% were seen once. Looked up from germline, CDR1 is MNHEY and CDR2 is SVGAGI. The CDR3 contains 12 residues. Trimming stripped 6 bases from V and 4 bases from J, with 7 bases between. Study-level findings and limits: CD4+ T cells from depressed patients used TRBV05-01 (Vbeta 5.1) more often than controls.

Around 30 ml of peripheral blood was collected per donor. As to this clone: The antigen is undetermined.

The sample taken for sequencing was CD4+ T cells from PBMCs. The source is a young woman with major depressive disorder. V and J are TRBV6-5 and TRBJ1-3, with no clear D. CDR3 sequence: CASRTPGNTIYF. The CDR3 DNA reads TGTGCCAGCAGGACTCCCGGAAACACCATATATTTT.